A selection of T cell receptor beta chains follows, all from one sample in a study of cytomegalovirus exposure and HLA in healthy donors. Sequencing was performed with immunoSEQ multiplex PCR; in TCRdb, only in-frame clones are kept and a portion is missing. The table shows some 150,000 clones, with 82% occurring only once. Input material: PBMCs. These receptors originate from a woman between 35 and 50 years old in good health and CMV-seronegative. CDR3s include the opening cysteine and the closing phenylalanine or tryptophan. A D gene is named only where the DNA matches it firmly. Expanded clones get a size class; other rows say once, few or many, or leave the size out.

CDR3nt: TGCGCCAGCAGCCACCCGGCCCGGACAGGGATGAATTCACCCCTCCACTTT
CDR3aa: CASSHPARTGMNSPLHF
v_gene: TRBV4-1
d_gene: TRBD1
j_gene: TRBJ1-6
abundance: few

CDR3nt: TGCGCCAGCAGCCAGGGACAGGGGACCGGGGCCAACGTCCTGACTTTC
CDR3aa: CASSQGQGTGANVLTF
v_gene: TRBV4-1
d_gene: TRBD1
j_gene: TRBJ2-6
abundance: NA

CDR3nt: TGTGCCAGCACCTGGGGAGCGGGAGAAGGGGAGCTGTTTTTT
CDR3aa: CASTWGAGEGELFF
v_gene: TRBV5-4
d_gene: TRBD2
j_gene: TRBJ2-2
abundance: NA

CDR3nt: TGTGCCAGCAGTAGGACAGCGTACGACGAGCAGTACTTC
CDR3aa: CASSRTAYDEQYF
v_gene: TRBV28
d_gene: NA
j_gene: TRBJ2-7
abundance: NA

CDR3nt: TGTACTACAGGGGGGCCCAATCTAGACGAGCAGTACTTC
CDR3aa: CTTGGPNLDEQYF
v_gene: TRBV28
d_gene: TRBD1
j_gene: TRBJ2-7
abundance: NA

CDR3nt: TGCGCCAGCAGCCTTCGTCCTATACCCCCAACTAATGAAAAACTGTTTTTT
CDR3aa: CASSLRPIPPTNEKLFF
v_gene: TRBV5-1
d_gene: NA
j_gene: TRBJ1-4
abundance: NA

CDR3nt: TGCGCCACCTCCGGGGGGGGAGGGAACACTGAAGCTTTCTTT
CDR3aa: CATSGGGGNTEAFF
v_gene: TRBV4-3
d_gene: NA
j_gene: TRBJ1-1
abundance: NA

CDR3nt: TGTGCCAGCAGTTTATACAGGGAGGGGAACGAGCAGTACTTC
CDR3aa: CASSLYREGNEQYF
v_gene: TRBV28
d_gene: NA
j_gene: TRBJ2-7
abundance: NA

CDR3nt: TGTGCCCCCTCGGGGGAAATGGGCACTGAAGCTTTCTTT
CDR3aa: CAPSGEMGTEAFF
v_gene: TRBV2
d_gene: NA
j_gene: TRBJ1-1
abundance: NA

CDR3nt: TGTGCCAGCAGCTCAAAGGGACTAGCGGGAGAGGGTGAGCAGTTCTTC
CDR3aa: CASSSKGLAGEGEQFF
v_gene: TRBV7-2
d_gene: TRBD2
j_gene: TRBJ2-1
abundance: NA

CDR3nt: TGTGCCAGTAGTATCGAACTATACAGCAATCAGCCCCAGCATTTT
CDR3aa: CASSIELYSNQPQHF
v_gene: TRBV19
d_gene: NA
j_gene: TRBJ1-5
abundance: once

CDR3nt: TGTGCCAGCAGCCCAGACACCTACGAGCAGTACTTC
CDR3aa: CASSPDTYEQYF
v_gene: TRBV7-9
d_gene: NA
j_gene: TRBJ2-7
abundance: NA

CDR3nt: TGTGCCAGCAGTCAATTTCCAGATACGCAGTATTTT
CDR3aa: CASSQFPDTQYF
v_gene: TRBV28
d_gene: NA
j_gene: TRBJ2-3
abundance: NA

CDR3nt: TGCGCCAGCAGCCAAGTGCTAGCGAACGCCTACAATGAGCAGTTCTTC
CDR3aa: CASSQVLANAYNEQFF
v_gene: TRBV4-1
d_gene: NA
j_gene: TRBJ2-1
abundance: once

CDR3nt: TGTGCCGGCCGCTCGGGTCCCTATTTGTACGAGCAGTACTTC
CDR3aa: CAGRSGPYLYEQYF
v_gene: TRBV30
d_gene: NA
j_gene: TRBJ2-7
abundance: NA

CDR3nt: TGTGCCAGTAGTGCACGGGACAGGGCCACCTACGAGCAGTACTTC
CDR3aa: CASSARDRATYEQYF
v_gene: TRBV19
d_gene: TRBD1
j_gene: TRBJ2-7
abundance: NA

CDR3nt: TGTGCCAGCAGCCTAGACAGGACGAACTATGGCTACACCTTC
CDR3aa: CASSLDRTNYGYTF
v_gene: TRBV7-2
d_gene: NA
j_gene: TRBJ1-2
abundance: NA

CDR3nt: TGTGCCAGCAGCTTTACTAGCGGGGGTTGGAATGAGCAGTTCTTC
CDR3aa: CASSFTSGGWNEQFF
v_gene: TRBV7-9
d_gene: TRBD2
j_gene: TRBJ2-1
abundance: NA

CDR3nt: TGTGCCAGCAGCCATCTACCCCTCAAGCGGGAACTCACAGATACGCAGTATTTT
CDR3aa: CASSHLPLKRELTDTQYF
v_gene: TRBV28
d_gene: TRBD2
j_gene: TRBJ2-3
abundance: NA

CDR3nt: TGTGCCATCGGGACAGGGGGAGCCTACGAGCAGTACTTC
CDR3aa: CAIGTGGAYEQYF
v_gene: TRBV27
d_gene: TRBD1
j_gene: TRBJ2-7
abundance: NA

CDR3nt: TGCGCCAGCTTGGATAGCGGGAAGGTAGGGGAGCAGTACTTC
CDR3aa: CASLDSGKVGEQYF
v_gene: TRBV5-1
d_gene: TRBD2
j_gene: TRBJ2-7
abundance: once

CDR3nt: TGTGCCAGCAGCTTGAAACGATCCAGGGGGCTTGAAGAGACCCAGTACTTC
CDR3aa: CASSLKRSRGLEETQYF
v_gene: TRBV5-6
d_gene: TRBD1
j_gene: TRBJ2-5
abundance: few

CDR3nt: TGTGCTTCCTCCCAGGGGCAGATTCATTACGAGCAGTACTTC
CDR3aa: CASSQGQIHYEQYF
v_gene: TRBV6-5
d_gene: NA
j_gene: TRBJ2-7
abundance: NA

CDR3nt: TGTGCCAGTAGCGTACTAGCGGGAGGGGACCTTCATGAGCAGTTCTTC
CDR3aa: CASSVLAGGDLHEQFF
v_gene: TRBV19
d_gene: TRBD2
j_gene: TRBJ2-1
abundance: once

CDR3nt: TGTGCCAGCAGCTCCGGAATGATAGGACAGCAAGCTTTCTTT
CDR3aa: CASSSGMIGQQAFF
v_gene: TRBV7-2
d_gene: NA
j_gene: TRBJ1-1
abundance: NA

CDR3nt: TGTGCCAGCAGCAATGAACGGGAGGGCCCTTACAATGAGCAGTTCTTC
CDR3aa: CASSNEREGPYNEQFF
v_gene: TRBV21-1
d_gene: NA
j_gene: TRBJ2-1
abundance: NA

CDR3nt: TGTGCAAGTCGCTTCTTAACCCGACTAGACAATGAGCAGTTCTTC
CDR3aa: CASRFLTRLDNEQFF
v_gene: TRBV12-2
d_gene: NA
j_gene: TRBJ2-1
abundance: few

CDR3nt: TGTGCCAGCAGCTCGACAGGGGCAAATCAGCCCCAGCATTTT
CDR3aa: CASSSTGANQPQHF
v_gene: TRBV7-9
d_gene: TRBD1
j_gene: TRBJ1-5
abundance: NA

CDR3nt: TGCGCCAGCAGCCAAGGGGGAGGGAGCGGCAGGGCCCTATATGGCTACACCTTC
CDR3aa: CASSQGGGSGRALYGYTF
v_gene: TRBV4-3
d_gene: NA
j_gene: TRBJ1-2
abundance: NA

CDR3nt: TGTGCCAGCAGCCCCGGGACTAGCGGGAGGGCCCCCGACACCGGGGAGCTGTTTTTT
CDR3aa: CASSPGTSGRAPDTGELFF
v_gene: TRBV7-3
d_gene: TRBD2
j_gene: TRBJ2-2
abundance: once

CDR3nt: TGTGCCAGCAGGGCCGACTACAATGAGCAGTTCTTC
CDR3aa: CASRADYNEQFF
v_gene: TRBV5-8
d_gene: NA
j_gene: TRBJ2-1
abundance: NA

CDR3nt: TGCAGCGGGGGAAGGACAGCGAACACTGAAGCTTTCTTT
CDR3aa: CSGGRTANTEAFF
v_gene: TRBV29-1
d_gene: NA
j_gene: TRBJ1-1
abundance: once

CDR3nt: TGCGCCAGCAGCTTGAGTAGGACAGGGATCGCCGACGAGCAGTACTTC
CDR3aa: CASSLSRTGIADEQYF
v_gene: TRBV5-1
d_gene: TRBD1
j_gene: TRBJ2-7
abundance: NA

CDR3nt: TGTGCCAGTAGTATAGATCGTACAGGGCAGTTCTTC
CDR3aa: CASSIDRTGQFF
v_gene: TRBV19
d_gene: NA
j_gene: TRBJ2-1
abundance: NA

CDR3nt: TGTGCCAGCAGCTTAGGACAGCGTCAAGAGACCCAGTACTTC
CDR3aa: CASSLGQRQETQYF
v_gene: TRBV11-2
d_gene: NA
j_gene: TRBJ2-5
abundance: once

CDR3nt: TGTGCCAGCAGCTTACAAGCGGCTAGCACAGATACGCAGTATTTT
CDR3aa: CASSLQAASTDTQYF
v_gene: TRBV7-2
d_gene: NA
j_gene: TRBJ2-3
abundance: NA

CDR3nt: TGTGCCATCAGTGGGGACATCTCTGGGGCCAACGTCCTGACTTTC
CDR3aa: CAISGDISGANVLTF
v_gene: TRBV10-3
d_gene: NA
j_gene: TRBJ2-6
abundance: NA

CDR3nt: TGTGCCATCAGTGAGGAGGGGGTCACTGAAGCTTTCTTT
CDR3aa: CAISEEGVTEAFF
v_gene: TRBV10-3
d_gene: NA
j_gene: TRBJ1-1
abundance: NA

CDR3nt: TGTGCCAGCAGCTTCCAGTCCGGGACCTACGAGCAGTACTTC
CDR3aa: CASSFQSGTYEQYF
v_gene: TRBV5-5
d_gene: NA
j_gene: TRBJ2-7
abundance: once

CDR3nt: TGTGCCAGTATGCCGGGACAGGGGCTCCAAGAGACCCAGTACTTC
CDR3aa: CASMPGQGLQETQYF
v_gene: TRBV19
d_gene: TRBD1
j_gene: TRBJ2-5
abundance: few

CDR3nt: TGTGCCAGCATTAGTTTCAGGGGGCGTCCCGGGGAGCTGTTTTTT
CDR3aa: CASISFRGRPGELFF
v_gene: TRBV28
d_gene: TRBD1
j_gene: TRBJ2-2
abundance: NA

CDR3nt: TGTGCCAGCAGCTTGCGTACTAGCGGGGGTGGGGAGACCCAGTACTTC
CDR3aa: CASSLRTSGGGETQYF
v_gene: TRBV5-6
d_gene: TRBD2
j_gene: TRBJ2-5
abundance: NA

CDR3nt: TGTGCCAGCAGACCGCTAGCGGACAATGAGCAGTTCTTC
CDR3aa: CASRPLADNEQFF
v_gene: TRBV9
d_gene: TRBD2
j_gene: TRBJ2-1
abundance: NA

CDR3nt: TGTGCCAGCAGTTCCCCGGTGGGGGGAAGAGCTGAAGCTTTCTTT
CDR3aa: CASSSPVGGRAEAFF
v_gene: TRBV28
d_gene: NA
j_gene: TRBJ1-1
abundance: once

CDR3nt: TGCGCCGGCAGTTTCGCAGGGCCCATGTCCTATTCCAACAATGAGCAGTTCTTC
CDR3aa: CAGSFAGPMSYSNNEQFF
v_gene: TRBV5-1
d_gene: NA
j_gene: TRBJ2-1
abundance: NA

CDR3nt: TGTGCCAGCAGCGCCGGGACAGAGACAACTAATGAAAAACTGTTTTTT
CDR3aa: CASSAGTETTNEKLFF
v_gene: TRBV5-5
d_gene: TRBD1
j_gene: TRBJ1-4
abundance: NA

CDR3nt: TGTGCCAGCAGTTACTCGAGTCTAGCGGGACTTTACGAGCAGTACTTC
CDR3aa: CASSYSSLAGLYEQYF
v_gene: TRBV6-5
d_gene: TRBD2
j_gene: TRBJ2-7
abundance: few

CDR3nt: TGTGCCACCCTAAACGCGGCAGGGGGTATAGACGGGGAGCTGTTTTTT
CDR3aa: CATLNAAGGIDGELFF
v_gene: TRBV5-6
d_gene: TRBD1
j_gene: TRBJ2-2
abundance: NA

CDR3nt: TGTGCCAGTAGTACCAGGACAGGCAGCTCCTACGAGCAGTACTTC
CDR3aa: CASSTRTGSSYEQYF
v_gene: TRBV19
d_gene: TRBD1
j_gene: TRBJ2-7
abundance: few

CDR3nt: TGTGCCAGCACTCCTTCGCGGGCCAATGGCTACACCTTC
CDR3aa: CASTPSRANGYTF
v_gene: TRBV13
d_gene: NA
j_gene: TRBJ1-2
abundance: once

CDR3nt: TGTGCCTGGAGTGTACGAACAACGTGGAGGGGGGCCAACGTCCTGACTTTC
CDR3aa: CAWSVRTTWRGANVLTF
v_gene: TRBV30
d_gene: NA
j_gene: TRBJ2-6
abundance: NA

CDR3nt: TGCGCCAGCAGCACACAGGGTACGGGGACCCAGTACTTC
CDR3aa: CASSTQGTGTQYF
v_gene: TRBV5-1
d_gene: NA
j_gene: TRBJ2-5
abundance: NA

CDR3nt: TGTGCCAGTAGTATACGCAGGACAGGGTTTGAAGAGACCCAGTACTTC
CDR3aa: CASSIRRTGFEETQYF
v_gene: TRBV19
d_gene: TRBD1
j_gene: TRBJ2-5
abundance: NA

CDR3nt: TGTGCCAGCACCGAACTAGCGGGAGTGACAGATACGCAGTATTTT
CDR3aa: CASTELAGVTDTQYF
v_gene: TRBV28
d_gene: TRBD2
j_gene: TRBJ2-3
abundance: NA

CDR3nt: TGCGCCAGCAGCTTGTCCACAGGGAACTATGGCTACACCTTC
CDR3aa: CASSLSTGNYGYTF
v_gene: TRBV5-1
d_gene: NA
j_gene: TRBJ1-2
abundance: NA